This entry is about one TCR beta chain. Which antigen it targets is not known. Base qualities are missing; no much larger clone stands one base away. Library preparation used the immunoSEQ multiplex PCR assay. For the multiplex PCR, a mixture combining 60 forward primers for TCR Vbeta segments and 13 reverse primers for TCR Jbeta segments was used. The CDR3 region of rearranged TCR beta genes was amplified from genomic DNA by a multiplex PCR assay. The amplified TCR beta libraries were sequenced on the Illumina HiSeq System as 87-base-pair reads. On the authors' methods: In a later analysis, tens of millions of unique TCR beta chains were counted across the 650 to 750 repertoires, and some 10 million of these chains were shared by at least two donors. A nearest-neighbor algorithm error-corrected the raw reads and collapsed the reads into unique sequences, merging closely related sequences to remove PCR and sequencing errors. Alignment of CDR3 sequences to IMGT reference sequences was used to assign V, D and J gene segments. For a sequence to be retained, at least a six-nucleotide match to both a V gene segment and a J gene segment was required. A rearrangement counted as productive if the CDR3 had no stop codons and remained in frame with V and J, and every other rearrangement counted as non-productive. Following IMGT convention, CDR3 was defined as the stretch from the second conserved V-encoded cysteine up to the conserved J-encoded phenylalanine. The earlier analysis of about 590 of the donors excluded sequences that lacked an unambiguous match to a single V gene segment. An earlier analysis of approximately 590 of the donors called V segments functional above 56.7% productive rearrangements and segregating when the between-donor standard deviation exceeded 5%. To diagnose cytomegalovirus status from the catalog of TCR beta chain sequences, a statistical classification framework was built. In a later analysis, V and J genes were assigned by comparing TCR nucleotide sequences against IMGT/GENE-DB human TR gene sequences. In a later analysis, CDR3 sequences and most-parsimonious VDJ recombination scenarios were assigned using the TCRdist pipeline. A later analysis defined each TCR beta chain by its CDR3 amino acid sequence plus V-gene family, and excluded reads lacking a unique V-gene family. In a later analysis, fewer than 650 highly shared, low-generation-probability nucleotide sequences were removed to address suspected cross-contamination and a sequencing artifact. For each public chain, a later analysis derived a clonal expansion index from normalized ranks of inferred template counts within each repertoire. In a later analysis, generation probabilities were computed with a VDJ recombination model fitted to out-of-frame rearrangements, and the resulting probabilities were checked against IGoR. In a later analysis, TCR-TCR, TCR-HLA and TCR-CMV co-occurrence was scored with hypergeometric tests, and a repertoire-size bias correction was applied to TCR pairs. In a later analysis, false discovery rates were estimated by permuting HLA or CMV assignments 20 times. In a later analysis, co-occurring TCRs were grouped using DBSCAN, and TCRdist sequence similarity was added for clustering within HLA-allele-positive subsets. Repertoires with fewer than 30,000 or more than 120,000 public chains, plus five repertoires with anomalous nucleotide sharing, were excluded from co-occurrence clustering. In its TCRdb copy, this immuneACCESS table keeps in-frame sequences only and misses some clones. Where compared with another copy, unresolved V genes explain less than half of these, and the others have no known cause. V and J calls and clone size are given by that table; D and trimming were obtained from the DNA. This sample is represented by 130,000 or so clones; approximately 82% of them were singletons. The ten largest clones represent around 3% of the sample.

The cohort was made up of roughly 670 healthy bone marrow donors. All cohort members were sampled while nominally healthy, although unrecorded immune exposures were likely present. The donor was CMV seropositive and was included in the group of approximately 300 seropositive cohort members. A peripheral blood sample was provided by each donor, and peripheral blood mononuclear cells were used for TCR beta sequencing. The Qiagen DNeasy Blood Extraction Kit was used to extract genomic DNA from the blood cell samples. The sample is drawn from a study of cytomegalovirus exposure and HLA in healthy donors listed by TCRdb under 2017. Context from the whole study: In an earlier analysis of fewer than 750 of the donors, 250 to 300 Gb of sequence data and 95 million to 130 million unique TCR beta sequences from 150 million to 200 million T cells were reported. The number of donors typed differed by locus, with about 629-630 for A, B, C, DRB1 and DQB1, more than 500 for DQA1, 600 to 610 for DPA1, and 400 to 490 for DPB1. HLA typing covered class I and class II loci at four-digit resolution. All discovery cohort repertoires had been generated using a single sequencing platform. A later analysis re-examined previously published TCR beta repertoires from just over 650 donors and added high-resolution HLA genotyping to investigate patterns of TCR occurrence. Donor age, sex, ethnicity and CMV serostatus were collected together with the repertoire data. To predict cytomegalovirus infection status, the study brought together high-throughput TCR immunosequencing, statistical association of individual TCRs with disease status, and machine learning. In a later genetic analysis, genome-wide SNP genotypes for about 65% of the roughly 700 donors were used, and that subset was treated as a discovery cohort. Rather than drawing on any new phenotypic data, the later analysis identified candidate immune exposures from TCR beta sequences and the way those sequences occurred across donors. The study aimed to test whether cataloging public T cell receptors could reveal signatures of past pathogen exposure. To decide whether each TCR beta V gene segment behaved as functional or pseudogenic, an earlier analysis of nearly 600 of the donors relied on high-throughput TCR beta sequencing. Across approximately 420 genotyped donors of the cohort, an average of roughly 250,000 unique TCR beta nucleotide sequences per donor were sequenced, and roughly 20% of those sequences were non-productive. Using immunosequencing, the study profiled T cell repertoires from 666 subjects and related those repertoires to cytomegalovirus serostatus. A few DR-DQ haplotypes were treated as single units for association and clustering because of strong linkage in the cohort. In addition to the first cohort of roughly 700 subjects, a separate validation cohort of under 150 different subjects was used. Of the roughly 400 genotyped donors, 81% were placed in the genetic ancestry cluster associated with self-reported Caucasian donors. Approximately 330 gigabases of sequencing data and roughly 80 million unique TCR sequences made up an early release that covered nearly 650 HLA-typed donors.

The research as a whole found: Sequencing depth was assumed to be roughly uniform across donors in the presence/absence analyses, though that assumption may not hold. It was suggested by the authors that the approach could potentially be generalized to other disease states and immunological phenotypes. In a later genetic analysis, fewer N-insertions in productive TCRs were reported among donors in an Asian-associated ancestry cluster than the approximately 670-donor mean. Assigning TCR associations to individual alleles was difficult when HLA alleles, especially DR and DQ, strongly co-occurred. Only TCR beta chains were sequenced in this cohort, and the absence of alpha or paired-chain data limited detectable features. Correlated functional status among segregating V segments might reflect linkage disequilibrium, but an unknown experimental factor could not be ruled out. In a later analysis, HLA-associated TCR beta chains were found to be more clonally expanded and to have lower generation probabilities than equally common non-associated chains. At a false discovery rate of 0.05, a later analysis linked roughly 17,000 TCR beta sequences to specific HLA alleles. The study listed approximately 160 TCR beta chains as associated with cytomegalovirus. CMV serostatus was the only immune exposure information available for the cohort. A further reported finding was that TCR beta sequences accurately predicted the HLA-A and HLA-B alleles for most subjects in the first cohort. An association between a missense DCLRE1C variant and V-gene and J-gene trimming of TCR beta chains was found in a later genetic analysis and replicated in an independent cohort. The classifier was reported to diagnose cytomegalovirus status with high specificity and sensitivity in both the original and validation cohorts. Broadly in line with IMGT annotations, most TCR beta V segments showed up in productive rearrangements about 87% or about 30% of the time in an earlier analysis of 587 of the donors. The sequencing pipeline was judged likely to have produced a cluster of highly shared sequence variants as a technical artifact. The earlier analysis of around 600 of the donors excluded 15 to 20 rarely observed V segments, including chromosome 9 orphons, because counts were too low. A few of the identified cytomegalovirus-associated TCR beta chains were confirmed in vitro to be specific for cytomegalovirus antigens. In a later analysis, the rate of TCR association differed among HLA loci, with DRB1 alleles having the most associated TCRs and HLA-C alleles having the fewest. According to a later analysis, parvovirus B19, influenza, CMV and Epstein-Barr virus appeared linked to several top co-occurrence clusters. A later analysis found that most CMV-associated TCR beta chains appeared HLA-restricted, with HLA associations seemingly driven largely by CMV exposure. While some public TCRs were present in many individuals, most TCR sequences turned up only very rarely across donors. Because HLA typing was missing for some donors at each locus, association tests included only the typed subset.

Sequenced sample: PBMCs. The source is a man aged 18 to 30 in good health and CMV-seropositive.

The CDR3 protein: CAISPNTGENTEAFF. In nucleotide form, the sequence is TGTGCCATCAGCCCTAACACGGGAGAGAACACTGAAGCTTTCTTT. The V gene is TRBV10-3 and the J gene is TRBJ1-1; too little of a D gene remains to name it. V was cut back by 6 bases and J by 1 base, leaving a gap of 15 bases between them. CDR1 and CDR2 (ENHRY, SYGVKD) derive from the germline V gene. There are 15 amino acids in the CDR3, from cysteine to phenylalanine inclusive. Here the CDR3 DNA is all that survives: 45 bases in frame from base 1.